The source of this T cell receptor beta chain is a study of blood T cell repertoires in COVID-19. The wider study: Samples came from the United States, Italy and Spain, spanning acute and convalescent COVID-19.

Per the original data handling: Reference gene primer amplification gave estimated nucleated cell counts. Profiling relied on immunoSEQ multiplex PCR, and the TCRdb table lists in-frame clones only, not all of them. From that table come the V and J calls and clone size; the DNA was used to work out D and trimming. The data hold 150,000 to 200,000 clones, with over 75% observed a single time. This clone was seen once. CDR1 is SGHAT and CDR2 is FQNNGV in the germline V gene. CDR3 length: 14 amino acids. The V end was cut by 5 bases, the J end by 4 bases, with 14 bases between. This TCR was sampled from a man in his fifties who had recovered from COVID-19. This chain uses TRBV11-2 with TRBJ1-1; D may be TRBD1 (5 bases). The specimen was peripheral blood. The CDR3 is CASSDQTVVTEAFF. Here the CDR3 DNA reads TGTGCCAGCAGCGACCAGACAGTCGTCACTGAAGCTTTCTTT.